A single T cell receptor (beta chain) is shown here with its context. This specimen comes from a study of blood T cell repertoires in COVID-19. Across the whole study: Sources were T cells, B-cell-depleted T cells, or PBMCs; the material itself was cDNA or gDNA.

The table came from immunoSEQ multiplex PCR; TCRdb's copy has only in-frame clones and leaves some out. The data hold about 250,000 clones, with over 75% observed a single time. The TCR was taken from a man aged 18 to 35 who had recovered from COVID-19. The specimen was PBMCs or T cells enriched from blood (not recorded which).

The CDR3 DNA follows: TGTGCCATCAAGGGGGATAGCTCCTACAATGAGCAGTTCTTC. The encoded protein is CAIKGDSSYNEQFF. The V and J genes are TRBV10-3 and TRBJ2-1; D possibly corresponds to TRBD1 (6 bases). CDR1 is ENHRY and CDR2 is SYGVKD in the germline V gene. Deletions cut 7 bases from V and 0 bases from J, with 10 bases between. The CDR3 spans 14 residues.